The present T cell receptor (beta chain) was sequenced within a study of T-cell memory formation after mild COVID-19. Regarding the study as a whole: Largely, contracting CD4+ clones fell within CM and EM, and contracting CD8+ clones within EMRA. For second-wave clones that peaked at day 37, SARS-CoV-2 specificity went unverified.

In regard to this clonotype: Its target is not known.

This CDR3 is built from 16 residues. Looked up from germline, CDR1 is SQVTM and CDR2 is ANQGSEA. The V end was cut by 7 bases, the J end by 2 bases, with 24 bases between. Constant-segment-primed 5'RACE gave TCR alpha and TCR beta cDNA libraries with sample barcodes and UMIs. TCRdb re-analysed the 5' RACE reads in MiXCR, keeping a single row per CDR3 protein. The repertoire includes fewer than 500,000 distinct CDR3 sequences, around a quarter of them detected once, and under 15% sits in the top ten. The sequence came from an adult woman who had mild COVID-19 (a few samples of this study predate the infection). Cell type and time point are not known. Sequencing was performed on PBMCs or a T cell subset sorted from them (not recorded which). The rearrangement joins TRBV29-1 to TRBJ2-7, with a tentative D call TRBD1 (7 bases). The CDR3 sequence is CSASGGATGNPYEQYF. The CDR3, as DNA: TGCAGCGCCTCCGGGGGAGCGACAGGGAACCCCTACGAGCAGTACTTC.